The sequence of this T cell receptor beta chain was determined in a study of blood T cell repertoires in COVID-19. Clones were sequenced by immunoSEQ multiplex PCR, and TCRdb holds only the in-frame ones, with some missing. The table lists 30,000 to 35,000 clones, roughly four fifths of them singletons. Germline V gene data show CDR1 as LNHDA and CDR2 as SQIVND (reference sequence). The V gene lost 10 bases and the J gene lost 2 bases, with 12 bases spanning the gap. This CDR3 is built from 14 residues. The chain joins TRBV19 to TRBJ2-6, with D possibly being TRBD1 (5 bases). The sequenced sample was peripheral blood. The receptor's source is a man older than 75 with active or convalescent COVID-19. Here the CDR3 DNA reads TGTGCCACCACCGAAGGGGCTGGGGCCAACGTCCTGACTTTC. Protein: CATTEGAGANVLTF.